Included here is one T cell receptor (beta chain) sequence, with context. Using immunoSEQ multiplex PCR, the repertoire was profiled, and TCRdb retains in-frame clones only, with some absent. The sample has 85,000 to 90,000 clones, around nine tenths seen once. The sample belongs to a study of control samples from healthy donors and cancer patients. CDR1 is LNHDA, CDR2 SQIVND, per germline (reference sequence). The V and J ends lost 7 bases and 2 bases respectively, with 14 bases between them. The CDR3 runs to 14 residues. V and J are TRBV19 and TRBJ1-2; maybe TRBD1 (6 bases). This clonotype was sampled from a man aged 25-45 years in good health. The source material was blood. The CDR3, as DNA: TGTGCCAGTACCCAACAGGGCTACAACTATGGCTACACCTTC. Protein product: CASTQQGYNYGYTF.